These 15 T cell receptor beta chains came from one sample sequenced in a study of T cells after yellow fever vaccination. TCRdb re-analysed the 5' RACE reads in MiXCR, keeping a single row per CDR3 protein. Here the sample spans 200,000 to 300,000 distinct CDR3 sequences, approximately 12% being singletons. This specimen was CD4+ T cells sorted from PBMCs, taken 45 days after the yellow fever booster vaccination. These receptors were obtained from a man aged 25 to 45 who received the YFV17D yellow fever vaccine.

Only a few counts were recorded for this clonotype. V gene TRBV20-1 combines with J gene TRBJ1-4; unclear D gene. V was pared by 6 bases and J by 6 bases, with 11 bases between. This CDR3 is built from 12 residues. Germline V gene lookup returns CDR1 DFQATT and CDR2 SNEGSKA (reference sequence). The CDR3 sequence is CSASDNDEKLFF. The CDR3 region has the DNA TGCAGTGCGAGCGACAACGATGAAAAACTGTTTTTT.

V and J are TRBV27 and TRBJ1-6; D is unclear. The V gene's germline CDR1 is MNHEY and CDR2 SMNVEV (reference sequence). There are 9 residues in the CDR3. Trimming pared 7 bases from V and 11 bases from J, leaving 3 bases between. The CDR3 bases are TGTGCCAGCATCCCACCCCTCCACTTT. Protein: CASIPPLHF.

The rearrangement links TRBV5-1 to TRBJ2-7; the D gene is possibly TRBD2 (6 bases). CDR3 length equals 15 residues. The germline CDR1 and CDR2 sequences are SGHRS and YFSETQ. Between the trimmed V and J ends, which lost 4 bases and 0 bases, there was a span of 14 bases. DNA of the CDR3: TGCGCCAGCAGCCCGGGGGACTCCCGCTCCTACGAGCAGTACTTC. Translating it yields CASSPGDSRSYEQYF. The full variable domain, rest sourced from reference TRBV5-1 and TRBJ2-7, is KAGVTQTPRYLIKTRGQQVTLSCSPISGHRSVSWYQQTPGQGLQFLFEYFSETQRNKGNFPGRFSGRQFSNSRSEMNVSTLELGDSALYLCASSPGDSRSYEQYFGPGTRLTVT.

There are many counts of this clonotype. This chain links TRBV10-3 with TRBJ1-5; D unclear. V lost 3 bases, J lost 3 bases, and 3 bases lay in between. The CDR3 totals 12 residues. Germline V CDR1 and CDR2: ENHRY, SYGVKD. The DNA of the CDR3 is TGTGCCATCAGTGATTTCAATCAGCCCCAGCATTTT. Translated: CAISDFNQPQHF.

This clonotype was picked up one time. The chain recombines TRBV20-1 with TRBJ2-3; TRBD2 aligns across 10 bases. CDR3 size: 17 residues. V shed 3 bases, J shed 2 bases, and the junction held 11 bases outside the gene matches. CDR1 is DFQATT, CDR2 SNEGSKA, per germline (reference sequence). CDR3 residues: CSASALAGVSTTDTQYF. The CDR3, as DNA: TGCAGTGCTAGTGCTCTAGCGGGAGTCTCGACCACAGATACGCAGTATTTT.

The V gene is TRBV7-8, the J gene TRBJ2-7, with 13 positions matching TRBD2. V lost 1 base, J lost 9 bases, and 6 bases stayed unmatched. CDR1 and CDR2 (germline): SGHVS, FQNEAQ. The CDR3 length is 15 residues. The CDR3 bases are TGTGCCAGCAGCTTAGGGGGACTAGCGGGATGGGGGCAGTACTTC. Translating gives CASSLGGLAGWGQYF.

The sample holds a few counts of this clonotype. The chain links TRBV7-2 to TRBJ1-2; TRBD1 aligns across 7 bases. Germline CDR1 and CDR2: SGHTA and FQGNSA. The V and J ends lost 5 bases and 8 bases, in that order; junction bases with no gene match: 14. The CDR3 consists of 15 residues. The CDR3 DNA follows: TGTGCCAGCAGCCCCGGGACAGCCGATCTGGGGGGCTACACCTTC. Residues: CASSPGTADLGGYTF.

In this sample, this clonotype turned up a few times. The chain recombines TRBV5-1 with TRBJ2-3, with 8 bases that match TRBD2. Germline V lookup: CDR1 SGHRS, CDR2 YFSETQ. The CDR3 totals 14 residues. J gave up 2 bases and V 4 bases, and 3 bases lay outside the gene matches. The CDR3 DNA follows: TGCGCCAGCAGCCCGGGAGGGCTCACAGATACGCAGTATTTT. Its protein product is CASSPGGLTDTQYF.

At least ten counts were recorded for this clonotype. This rearrangement joins TRBV29-1 to TRBJ2-3; 7 bases are shared with TRBD2. The germline CDR1 and CDR2 sequences are SQVTM and ANQGSEA. Unmatched junction bases numbered 7, after V lost 7 bases and J lost 3 bases. The CDR3 is made up of 13 amino acids. The CDR3 loop reads CSAPDSGTDTQYF. The CDR3 coding sequence is TGCAGCGCCCCGGATAGCGGGACAGATACGCAGTATTTT.

This clonotype was counted only a few times. The genes are TRBV30 and TRBJ2-1; D is unclear. Germline CDR1 reads GTSNPN; CDR2 reads SVGIG (reference sequence). This CDR3 is 13 amino acids long. Trimming left V 1 base short and J 1 base short, with 5 bases between. The CDR3 reads CAWSEDSYNEQFF. The CDR3 DNA reads TGTGCCTGGAGTGAAGATTCCTACAATGAGCAGTTCTTC.

The sample holds a few counts of this clonotype. The chain uses TRBV6-1 and TRBJ2-5; D is unresolved. The CDR3 is 12 residues long. V lost 4 bases and J lost 2, with 5 bases in between. Germline CDR1 and CDR2: MNHNS and SASEGT. The CDR3 reads CASSVQQETQYF. The CDR3 DNA reads TGTGCCAGCAGTGTCCAACAAGAGACCCAGTACTTC.

The chain has TRBV6-2 or TRBV6-3 and TRBJ1-2; tentative D call: TRBD1 (5 bases). Trimming took off 6 bases at V and 2 bases at J, with 7 bases between the two ends. CDR3 length: 12 amino acids. Germline CDR1 MNHEY, CDR2 SVGEGT. This CDR3 reads CASSWGNYGYTF. CDR3 coding DNA: TGTGCCAGCAGCTGGGGGAACTATGGCTACACCTTC.

This clonotype has ten or more counts. This rearrangement joins TRBV12-3 or TRBV12-4 to TRBJ1-1; D is undetermined. This CDR3 is 11 amino acids long. V was cut by 5 bases and J by 6 bases, with 7 bases left in between. In nucleotides, the CDR3 is TGTGCCAGCAGTCTGGGGTCTGAAGCTTTCTTT. Encoded protein: CASSLGSEAFF.

This clonotype turned up a few times. This chain joins TRBV27 and TRBJ1-2; 8 nucleotides line up with TRBD1. Germline values: CDR1 MNHEY, CDR2 SMNVEV (reference sequence). Trimming cost V 3 bases and J 5 bases; bases outside gene matches: 11. This CDR3 is built from 16 residues. The CDR3 protein is CASSFAGGDPSYGYTF. CDR3 nucleotides: TGTGCCAGCAGTTTTGCAGGGGGCGATCCTTCTTATGGCTACACCTTC.

In this sample, this clonotype turned up a few times. The J gene is TRBJ2-7, the V gene TRBV4-3; D not resolved. CDR3 length: 15 residues. Germline V CDR1 and CDR2: LGHNA, YSLEER. V was shortened by 2 bases and J by 2 bases, with 13 bases between the two germline ends. The CDR3 DNA follows: TGCGCCAGCAGCCAAATCTCTGGGGTTCCCTACGAGCAGTACTTC. It specifies CASSQISGVPYEQYF.